The present T cell receptor beta chain was sequenced within a study of long-term antiretroviral therapy in people with HIV. immunoSEQ v3.0 was run at survey level. Sequencing used immunoSEQ multiplex PCR; TCRdb keeps in-frame clones, though not all of them. This sample has more than 15,000 clones, with around 88% found just once. A note on this clone: A read error may account for a junction end that differs from germline.

Germline CDR1 SGDLS, CDR2 YYNGEE. CDR3 length: 18 residues. This material consisted of unsorted PBMCs, taken around 2.3 years before starting antiretroviral therapy. The chain joins TRBV9 to TRBJ1-6; D is uncertain. The origin of this receptor is a woman aged 25 to 39 with HIV. The CDR3 DNA follows: TGTGCCAGCAGCGTAGCCCCAGGTCTCAGCTCCTATAATTCATCCCTCCACTTT. It codes for CASSVAPGLSSYNSSLHF.